These 15 T cell receptor beta chains were sequenced from one sample in a study of beta chain features in type 1 diabetes. Study observations and caveats: When Type 1 diabetes patients were examined, their TCRB CDR3s proved moderately but significantly shorter in all four CD4+ subsets.

As every portion of the isolated RNA was reverse transcribed, the sequencing read expressed TCRB transcripts. TCRdb's table, derived via immunoSEQ multiplex PCR, lists solely in-frame clones and lacks some. The table lists about 260,000 clones, 20% of them singletons. These receptors are not linked to any known antigen. Sequenced: naive CD4+ T cells from blood. All receptors come from a woman aged 40 to 50 with type 1 diabetes.

The chain is built from TRBV6-6 and TRBJ1-1; unclear D gene. The CDR3 spans 10 residues. V lost 4 bases to trimming and J lost 11 bases, with 8 bases between them. Germline assignment: CDR1 MNHNY and CDR2 SVGAGI (reference sequence). The CDR3 DNA reads TGTGCCAGCAGTTCCCACTTCGCTTTCTTT. Amino acids: CASSSHFAFF.

The CDR3 sequence is CASSAQDRLYNEQFF. The CDR3 DNA reads TGTGCCAGCTCAGCCCAGGACAGGCTCTACAATGAGCAGTTCTTC. The chain carries TRBV25-1 and TRBJ2-1; 7 bases fit TRBD1. The germline V gene encodes CDR1 MGHDK and CDR2 SYGVNS. The CDR3 is 15 amino acids. V gave up 8 bases and J gave up 3 bases; unmatched junction bases: 10.

V usage is TRBV7-2 and J usage is TRBJ1-2; 10 bases are shared with TRBD1. The CDR3 has 14 amino acids. Trimming cost V 6 bases and J 2 bases; bases outside gene matches: 3. Per the germline V gene, CDR1 is SGHTA and CDR2 is FQGNSA. CDR3 sequence: CASRTGGTNYGYTF. The CDR3 DNA reads TGTGCCAGCAGGACAGGGGGCACGAACTATGGCTACACCTTC.

V gene TRBV5-8 combines with J gene TRBJ1-6, with D perhaps matching TRBD1 (5 bases). The CDR3 runs 14 residues. V lost 1 base to trimming and J lost 9 bases, with 11 bases between them. Germline V gene data show CDR1 as SGHTS and CDR2 as YDEGEE. The CDR3 bases are TGTGCCAGCAGCTTGACGGCAGGGCGTTCACCCCTCCACTTT. It encodes CASSLTAGRSPLHF.

This clone turned up a few times. Additional DNA sequences in this sample encode the identical CDR3. The chain employs TRBV7-2 and TRBJ1-1; no clear D. Germline V gives CDR1 SGHTA, CDR2 FQGNSA. V shed 4 bases and J shed 3 bases, with 9 bases lying between them. The CDR3 length is 13 residues. CDR3 sequence reads: CASSSERDTEAFF. CDR3 coding DNA: TGTGCCAGCAGCTCAGAGAGGGACACTGAAGCTTTCTTT.

CDR3 loop: CSVRLQGQGTEAFF. Written as DNA, the CDR3 is TGCAGCGTACGACTACAGGGCCAGGGCACTGAAGCTTTCTTT. The chain links TRBV29-1 to TRBJ1-1; tentatively, D is TRBD1 (6 bases). The germline gives CDR1 SQVTM, CDR2 ANQGSEA. The ends were cut back, 6 bases at V and 4 bases at J, with 18 bases in the middle. CDR3 length: 14 residues.

V usage is TRBV9 and J usage is TRBJ2-6; D uncertain. CDR3 size: 15 residues. Germline CDR1 SGDLS, CDR2 YYNGEE. V lost 4 bases and J 0 bases, leaving 8 bases between the germline ends. The CDR3 DNA reads as TGTGCCAGCAGCTTGAGAGACTCTGGGGCCAACGTCCTGACTTTC. Translating it yields CASSLRDSGANVLTF.

In this sample, this clone turned up a few times. The genes are TRBV7-9 and TRBJ1-4; the match to TRBD1 covers 9 bases. With V trimmed by 4 bases and J by 6 bases, 9 bases remained unmatched. Germline V gene data show CDR1 as SEHNR and CDR2 as FQNEAQ (reference sequence). The CDR3 totals 16 residues. Here the CDR3 DNA reads TGTGCCAGCAGCTCAACAGGGGGCGACTTATATGAAAAACTGTTTTTT. Residues: CASSSTGGDLYEKLFF.

This clone was counted a few times. The J gene is TRBJ2-1, the V gene TRBV7-9; 14 bases map to TRBD2. CDR1 is SEHNR and CDR2 is FQNEAQ in the germline V gene (reference sequence). The junction had 5 bases not matched to a gene; V was cut back by 5 bases and J by 2 bases. The CDR3 runs to 17 residues. For the CDR3, the DNA is TGTGCCAGCAGCAGACTAGCGGGAGGGCCGACCTACAATGAGCAGTTCTTC. It translates to CASSRLAGGPTYNEQFF.

This clone was counted a few times. V gene TRBV5-1 combines with J gene TRBJ2-7; no reliable D call. Looked up from germline, CDR1 is SGHRS and CDR2 is YFSETQ. Trimming left V 0 bases short and J 2 bases short, with 6 bases between. The CDR3 spans 13 residues. The CDR3 loop is CASSLAVAYEQYF. The DNA for the CDR3 is TGCGCCAGCAGCTTGGCGGTAGCCTACGAGCAGTACTTC.

This clone was detected only a few times. This chain connects TRBV7-9 to TRBJ2-1; possible D gene TRBD2, 6 bases. Germline lookup yields CDR1 SEHNR and CDR2 FQNEAQ (reference sequence). The CDR3 has 11 amino acids. V shed 4 bases and J shed 9 bases, with 7 bases lying between them. The CDR3: CASSSGGEQFF. The CDR3, as DNA: TGTGCCAGCAGCTCCGGGGGTGAGCAGTTCTTC.

The chain joins TRBV5-8 to TRBJ1-2; 10 bases map to TRBD1. J was trimmed by 0 bases and V by 4 bases; bases with no gene match: 9. The CDR3 loop spans 17 amino acids. Per the germline V gene, CDR1 is SGHTS and CDR2 is YDEGEE. The CDR3 DNA is TGTGCCAGCAGCGTGGGACAGGGGAGCAATTCTAACTATGGCTACACCTTC. It yields the protein CASSVGQGSNSNYGYTF.

This chain joins TRBV18 and TRBJ2-5; D unclear. The CDR3 consists of 15 residues. Trimming stripped 0 bases from V and 5 bases from J, with 13 bases between. The germline CDR1 and CDR2 sequences are KGHSH and LQKENI. The CDR3 sequence is CASSPPSLVVETQYF. CDR3 bases: TGTGCCAGCTCACCACCGTCGCTAGTCGTGGAGACCCAGTACTTC.

The chain has TRBV4-3 and TRBJ1-2; TRBD1 matches at 8 bases. Looked up from germline, CDR1 is LGHNA and CDR2 is YSLEER. This CDR3 has 14 amino acids. J lost 5 bases, V lost 4 bases, and 6 bases had no gene match. The CDR3 DNA reads as TGCGCCAGCAGCCGAGGGGACAGGACGTATGGCTACACCTTC. It translates to CASSRGDRTYGYTF.

V gene TRBV13 combines with J gene TRBJ2-5, with D tentatively TRBD2 (5 bases). V lost 3 bases and J lost 5, with 22 bases in between. The germline CDR1 and CDR2 sequences are PRHDT and FYEKMQ (reference sequence). This CDR3 spans 17 amino acids. The CDR3 loop reads CASSFLPGSFAGETQYF. As DNA, the CDR3 is TGTGCCAGCAGCTTCCTACCGGGGTCTTTTGCTGGGGAGACCCAGTACTTC.